This T cell receptor beta chain stems from a study of T cells in Graves' hyperthyroidism and ophthalmopathy (dated by TCRdb to the late 2010s). General notes on the study: Peripheral blood samples were taken at initial diagnosis, before any treatment was given. The study also compared thyroid tissue and blood T-cell repertoires from about six Graves' hyperthyroidism patients. Whether ophthalmopathy could be predicted prospectively was tested in an independent validation cohort made up of 18 to 20 hyperthyroidism patients plus 17 patients who later progressed to ophthalmopathy. Following sampling, methimazole starting at 30 mg daily was given to hyperthyroidism patients, and high-dose intravenous methylprednisolone was given to ophthalmopathy patients. The roughly 90 discovery patients were divided at random into training and test sets in a 7:3 ratio. The paper reports TCR Vbeta CDR3 sequencing of about 140 peripheral blood samples: some 41 ophthalmopathy, fewer than 80 hyperthyroidism and some 17 progressor patients. To identify TCR V-J signatures that set the groups apart, the researchers used a discovery cohort of about a hundred patients, made up of under 50 with Graves' ophthalmopathy and about 60 with stable Graves' hyperthyroidism. Study-level results and caveats: A 13 V-J signature model separated ophthalmopathy from stable hyperthyroidism, with about 88% sensitivity and about 81% specificity in cross-validation and 80%/75% in testing. Most expanded thyroid clonotypes (frequency above 0.001) were also detected in blood, a finding suggesting that blood repertoires may reflect thyroid immune responses. No statistical method was used to fix the sample size in advance, and group allocation was not hidden from the investigators. In validation, the model predicted progression to ophthalmopathy with 60% to 71% sensitivity and approximately 78% specificity, a median of 6.5 months before onset.

Cut back by 1 base and 5 bases, the V and J ends lie 9 bases apart. There are 13 amino acids in the CDR3, from cysteine to phenylalanine inclusive. The retained sequence is limited to the CDR3, 39 bases, with the frame set at the first base. Reading the germline V gene gives CDR1 SGDLS and CDR2 YYNGEE. This clonotype came up many times. Its antigen remains unidentified. No base quality values were provided; no much bigger clone lies one nucleotide off. In the ophthalmopathy patients, disease was moderately to severely active, with a Clinical Activity Score of 3 or more, a NOSPECS grade of 4 or more, and a duration of less than 3 months. Patients with uncontrolled infections, other autoimmune diseases, pregnancy or lactation were excluded. Diagnoses were established on the basis of clinical symptoms, serum thyroxine and TRAb, thyroid ultrasound, and orbital computed tomography. PBMCs were isolated from more than 9 ml of fresh peripheral blood by Ficoll-Paque density gradient centrifugation. Total RNA was extracted with Trizol reagent, and quality was checked on an Agilent 2100 Bioanalyzer.

TCR beta CDR3 regions were amplified from RNA transcripts. For the first round of RT-PCR on the TCR CDR3, the HTBI primer set was used together with the Qiagen OneStep RT-PCR kit. A second multiplex PCR round built the libraries, followed by size selection and purification. Sequencing of the libraries was done on an Illumina HiSeq2000 using paired-end 100 bp reads. On the authors' methods: SOAPnuke was used to process the raw data, with reads discarded if the reads contained adapters or uncalled bases, had a mean Phred below 15, or lacked an exact constant-primer or identifier match. High-quality paired reads were merged with COPE v1.2.5, and unique nucleotide sequences were defined as clonotypes. Clonotypes were aligned to IMGT TRBV, TRBD and TRBJ reference segments using MiTCR v1.1. The analysis included only V-J combinations with a frequency above 0.0001, which together covered 99.2% of the repertoires. The TCS score was defined as the ratio of F50 (clonal expansion) to E x V (chaos), calculated using BLOSUM62-based TCRdist between CDR3 peptides within each V-J. Welch's t-statistics and random forest reduced fewer than 600 V-J features to about 13, which were used in a naive Bayes classifier (R e1071). TCRdb passed the public sequencing reads through fastp at Q25 and MiXCR, retaining productive beta sequences. Each entry merges the rows of one CDR3 protein and shows their most common DNA and genes. For this entry, the V and J calls and clone size follow TCRdb and not the study's own pipeline. In this sample the table shows approximately 410,000 distinct CDR3 sequences, roughly 14% of which occur a single time. About 13% of the sample rests with the top ten.

The receptor was derived from a man younger than 35 with Graves' ophthalmopathy. Sequenced: blood. Here the chain combines TRBV9 and TRBJ2-5, and perhaps TRBD2 as D gene, on 6 matching bases. DNA sequence: TGTGCCAGCAGCGTAAGCGGGCTGGAGACCCAGTACTTC. This codes for CASSVSGLETQYF.